This TCR beta chain was recovered during a study of shared clonotypes between healthy human individuals. The length of the CDR3 is 16 residues. Germline V lookup: CDR1 SGHAT, CDR2 FQNNGV. Trimming removed 5 bases at V and 2 bases at J, with 13 bases between. TCRdb's copy holds only in-frame clones and misses some; the assay was immunoSEQ multiplex PCR. The sample contains some 2,500,000 clones, approximately 94% of which appear only once. The TCR sequence derives from a man aged 18 to 29 in good health. Some clones in this sample may be carry-over from other donors' samples. This chain uses TRBV11-2 with TRBJ2-6, with a tentative D call TRBD1 (5 bases). Sequencing used naive CD4+ T cells from PBMCs. Subset in this sample: CD45RA+ positively selected. The CDR3 coding sequence is TGTGCCAGCAGCGCCCTCGGACATACTGGGGCCAACGTCCTGACTTTC. Amino acids: CASSALGHTGANVLTF.